This T cell receptor (beta chain) was obtained from a study of brain metastases from non-small cell lung cancer (dated by TCRdb to 2018 to 2020). In the study overall: In non-small-cell lung cancer patients, the researchers characterized the immune microenvironment of brain metastases and primary tumors that had been resected as matched pairs.

Results the study describes overall, beyond this receptor: Paired brain metastases and primary tumors largely shared TCR repertoires, although T-cell densities in the metastases were sparse. Compared with the matched primary tumors, T-cell clones appeared to be expanded in about two thirds of brain metastases. T-cell infiltration was lower in brain metastases than in primary tumors (P < 0.001).

A word on this clone: The target of this receptor is not known. Per-base quality was not reported, and no clone a single base away is much larger than it.

The cohort was made up of a few dozen patients with surgically resected non-small-cell lung cancer, each of whom had both a primary tumor specimen and a brain metastasis specimen. Tumor specimens were archival formalin-fixed, paraffin-embedded tissues. To prepare the library, the immunoSEQ multiplex PCR assay was applied. T-cell receptor beta chain repertoire sequencing was performed alongside a 770-gene immune expression panel. TCRdb obtained this table from immuneACCESS and retained in-frame rearrangements with V and J assigned. These tables miss some clones; where compared with another copy, unresolved V genes account for less than half of the shortfall, and the remainder is unexplained. The sample records around 8,000 clones, over 80% of which are singletons. About 4% of the sample goes to the ten largest clones. The V end gives up 1 base and the J end 8 bases, leaving 4 bases in the junction not matched to a gene. In the germline V gene, CDR1 corresponds to LGHNA and CDR2 to YNFKEQ. From the cysteine up to the phenylalanine, the CDR3 has a length of 15 residues. The kept DNA is CDR3 alone, 45 bases in frame from the first base.

The sample taken for sequencing was primary lung tumor tissue. The label giving this sample's cell subset or site can be read as: primary lung tumor paired with brain metastasis. This receptor was taken from a donor aged 40 or over with non-small cell lung cancer. Recombination connected TRBV4-2 to TRBJ1-4, with 10 junctional bases fitting TRBD1. The nucleotide sequence reads TGTGCCAGCAGCCAAGGGGGGGACAGGGGCGAAAAACTGTTTTTT. Its protein product is CASSQGGDRGEKLFF.